Listed below are T cell receptor beta chains from one sample, sequenced in a study of T cells in Graves' hyperthyroidism and ophthalmopathy. MiXCR, applied by TCRdb to the multiplex PCR reads, yields one record per CDR3 protein. The sample consists of around 700,000 distinct CDR3 sequences, roughly 20% of them appearing once. The specimen sequenced was blood. These receptors all come from a woman in her forties or fifties with Graves' hyperthyroidism that later progressed to Graves' ophthalmopathy. Each CDR3 is given with its conserved first and last residue. D genes are given only for firm matches. Expanded clones get a size class; other rows say once, few or many, or leave the size out.

clone_size | d_call | j_call | v_call | cdr3_nt | cdr3_aa
many | TRBD2 | TRBJ2-1 | TRBV7-6 | TGTGCCAGCAGCTTAGTTAGCGGGGGGTACGGTGAGCAGTTCTTC | CASSLVSGGYGEQFF
NA | NA | TRBJ2-7 | TRBV15 | TGTGCCACCAGCACTCGAAGATTTATCTACGAGCAGTACTTC | CATSTRRFIYEQYF
many | TRBD2 | TRBJ2-1 | TRBV11-3 | TGTGCCAGCAGCCCCCGTGGAGCGGGGGGTTACAATGAGCAGTTCTTC | CASSPRGAGGYNEQFF
NA | NA | TRBJ2-3 | TRBV25-1 | TGTGCCAGCAGTGTCCCAGGGAAAGATACGCAGTATTTT | CASSVPGKDTQYF
NA | TRBD1 | TRBJ1-5 | TRBV30 | TGTGCCTGGAGTCTGCAAACAGGGGGCAATCAGCCCCAGCATTTT | CAWSLQTGGNQPQHF
many | NA | TRBJ2-5 | TRBV6-2/TRBV6-3 | TGTGCCAGCAGACCGACAGGGCGGGGAGAGACCCAGTACTTC | CASRPTGRGETQYF
few | TRBD2 | TRBJ2-1 | TRBV5-1 | TGCGCCAGCAGCCCCCCTTCAGGGCTAGCGGAGTACAATGAGCAGTTCTTC | CASSPPSGLAEYNEQFF
NA | NA | TRBJ2-5 | TRBV7-8 | TGTGCCAGCATTGGGGGATCGGAGACCCAGTACTTC | CASIGGSETQYF
few | NA | TRBJ2-6 | TRBV13 | TGTGCCAGCACCCTTGGGGAACCTGGGGCCAACGTCCTGACTTTC | CASTLGEPGANVLTF
many | NA | TRBJ1-1 | TRBV12-3/TRBV12-4 | TGTGCCAGTCGGGACACGAACGGTGTCATGAACACTGAAGCTTTCTTT | CASRDTNGVMNTEAFF
many | TRBD1 | TRBJ2-1 | TRBV3-1 | TGTGCCAGCAGCCAATGGGACAGGGGATACAATGAGCAGTTCTTC | CASSQWDRGYNEQFF
few | NA | TRBJ2-3 | TRBV20-1 | TGCAGTGCTTCCGGACTTGGGTGGGGCGATACGCAGTATTTT | CSASGLGWGDTQYF
many | NA | TRBJ2-3 | TRBV11-3 | TGCGCCAGCAGCCTGGGACGGAGCACAGATACGCAGTATTTT | CASSLGRSTDTQYF
NA | NA | TRBJ2-7 | TRBV20-1 | TGCAGTGCTAGAGATAGGGATTTCTACGAGCAGTACTTC | CSARDRDFYEQYF
many | TRBD1 | TRBJ2-5 | TRBV11-2 | TGTGCCAGCAGCTTTCGAGGGGGACAGGGCCAATGGGAGACCCAGTACTTC | CASSFRGGQGQWETQYF
many | NA | TRBJ2-7 | TRBV7-8 | TGTGCCAGCAGCTTAAGTAGCACGGACGGCTACGAGCAGTACTTC | CASSLSSTDGYEQYF
NA | NA | TRBJ2-5 | TRBV12-3/TRBV12-4 | TGTGCCAGCAGGTCCACAGGGGGAGGGCAAGAGACCCAGTACTTC | CASRSTGGGQETQYF
few | NA | TRBJ1-5 | TRBV19 | TGTGCCAGTAGTATCGCGGATAGCAATCAGCCCCAGCATTTT | CASSIADSNQPQHF